These 26 T cell receptor beta chains share one sample of origin, sequenced in a study of CD8 T cells in Susac syndrome. With random hexamers, reverse transcription was performed on about 0.5 to 1 ug of RNA. TCRdb analysed the immunoSEQ multiplex PCR reads with MiXCR anew, one entry per CDR3 protein. Among around 170,000 distinct CDR3 sequences, 90% to 96% were seen once, and the ten largest hold around 0.096%. The sample consisted of CD4+ T cells from PBMCs. The receptors derive from a human donor with Susac syndrome.

V usage is TRBV2 and J usage is TRBJ1-4; unclear D gene. The V and J ends lost 1 base and 4 bases respectively, with 7 bases between them. The CDR3 is 14 residues long. Germline V gene data show CDR1 as SNHLY and CDR2 as FYNNEI. Here the CDR3 reads CASSEGAGNEKLFF. CDR3 DNA: TGTGCCAGCAGTGAAGGGGCGGGTAATGAAAAACTGTTTTTT. The variable domain in full, with the rest retrieved from reference TRBV2 and TRBJ1-4, is EPEVTQTPSHQVTQMGQEVILRCVPISNHLYFYWYRQILGQKVEFLVSFYNNEISEKSEIFDDQFSVERPDGSNFTLKIRSTKLEDSAMYFCASSEGAGNEKLFFGSGTQLSVL.

V gene TRBV5-1 combines with J gene TRBJ2-7; perhaps TRBD2 as D (5 bases). The CDR3 is 16 residues long. Trimming removed 0 bases from V and 2 bases from J, with 15 bases in between. The germline gives CDR1 SGHRS, CDR2 YFSETQ. The CDR3 spells CASSLVGSGRTYEQYF. The CDR3 region has the DNA TGCGCCAGCAGCTTGGTGGGCAGCGGTAGGACCTACGAGCAGTACTTC.

The J gene is TRBJ2-1, the V gene TRBV12-3 or TRBV12-4; D is unresolved. V lost 7 bases to trimming and J lost 7 bases, with 14 bases between them. The CDR3 consists of 13 residues. The CDR3 bases are TGTGCCAGCACCGTGCTCAGACCTAATGAGCAGTTCTTC. It specifies CASTVLRPNEQFF.

The rearrangement links TRBV4-1 to TRBJ1-6; D is possibly TRBD1 (5 bases). This CDR3 has 16 residues. Trimming pared 0 bases from V and 10 bases from J, leaving 16 bases between. From germline, CDR1 is MGHRA and CDR2 YSYEKL. This CDR3 is CASSQEGGGNRSPLHF. CDR3 nucleotides: TGCGCCAGCAGCCAAGAGGGTGGGGGAAATCGGTCACCCCTCCACTTT.

The gene calls are TRBV18 and TRBJ2-3; D is uncertain. With 6 bases removed from V and 0 bases from J, the gap between germline ends came to 13 bases. Germline loops: CDR1 KGHSH, CDR2 LQKENI. This CDR3 has 15 residues. The CDR3 DNA reads as TGTGCCAGCTCCGTCGGAGCGATAAGCACAGATACGCAGTATTTT. Its protein is CASSVGAISTDTQYF.

This clonotype occurred once. The chain employs TRBV30 and TRBJ2-7; 7 nucleotides match TRBD1. CDR1 and CDR2 from the germline V gene are GTSNPN and SVGIG (reference sequence). The CDR3 totals 14 residues. V lost 5 bases to trimming and J lost 2 bases; unmatched junction nucleotides: 9. The CDR3 loop reads CAWGSGTETYEQYF. As DNA, the CDR3 is TGTGCCTGGGGCTCCGGGACAGAGACCTACGAGCAGTACTTC.

Notes on this clonotype: An end of the junction does not agree with germline; a read error may underlie this. The gene calls are TRBV30 and TRBJ2-5; D is undetermined. This CDR3 is 11 amino acids long. The germline gives CDR1 GTSNPN, CDR2 SVGIG (reference sequence). Here the CDR3 reads CAWKGQETQYF. CDR3 in DNA: TGTGCATGGAAGGGTCAAGAGACCCAGTACTTC.

This chain connects TRBV4-2 to TRBJ2-7; D perhaps matches TRBD2 (6 bases). The CDR3 covers 16 residues. V lost 0 bases to trimming and J lost 0 bases, with 12 bases between them. The germline CDR1 and CDR2 sequences are LGHNA and YNFKEQ. The CDR3 region is CASSQDSGGGSYEQYF. As DNA, the CDR3 is TGTGCCAGCAGCCAAGATAGCGGTGGAGGCTCCTACGAGCAGTACTTC.

This chain joins TRBV5-1 and TRBJ1-2; 7 bases agree with TRBD1. With 1 base clipped from V and 6 bases from J, the junction kept 6 bases outside the gene matches. The length of the CDR3 is 14 residues. Germline assignment: CDR1 SGHRS and CDR2 YFSETQ. The CDR3 nucleotides read TGCGCCAGCAGCTTGTGGCAGGGGGGCGATGGCTACACCTTC. This encodes CASSLWQGGDGYTF.

The chain uses TRBV18 and TRBJ1-1; D ambiguous. Germline CDR1 reads KGHSH; CDR2 reads LQKENI. The CDR3 loop spans 16 amino acids. V gave up 1 base and J gave up 0 bases, with 12 bases separating them. In DNA, the CDR3 is TGTGCCAGCTCACCACAAATACAGCTAATGAACACTGAAGCTTTCTTT. Translating gives CASSPQIQLMNTEAFF.

The chain couples TRBV6-1 to TRBJ2-2; D possibly uses TRBD1 or TRBD2 (5 bases each). CDR1 and CDR2 from the germline V gene are MNHNS and SASEGT. This CDR3 region has 16 residues. Deletions cut 3 bases from V and 2 bases from J, with 13 bases between. Written as DNA, the CDR3 is TGTGCCAGCAGTGATCCCGGGACGGAAAACACCGGGGAGCTGTTTTTT. Translation: CASSDPGTENTGELFF.

This clonotype was observed a single time. The chain links TRBV27 to TRBJ2-2; D is unresolved. Germline V CDR1 and CDR2: MNHEY, SMNVEV (reference sequence). Trimming removed 3 bases at V and 1 base at J, with 6 bases between. CDR3 length: 14 amino acids. This CDR3 is CASSFQQNTGELFF. In DNA form, the CDR3 reads TGTGCCAGCAGTTTCCAACAGAACACCGGGGAGCTGTTTTTT.

The chain is built from TRBV3-1 and TRBJ2-6, with D uncertain. The germline CDR1 and CDR2 sequences are LGHDT and YNNKEL (reference sequence). The CDR3 length is 14 residues. V dropped 3 bases and J dropped 4 bases, with 7 bases sitting between them. For the CDR3, the DNA is TGTGCCAGCAGCCACACAACCGGGGCCAACGTCCTGACTTTC. This translates into CASSHTTGANVLTF.

The chain recombines TRBV11-2 with TRBJ2-5; 11 nucleotides match TRBD2. The ends lost 5 bases at V and 4 bases at J; junction bases unmatched: 3. There are 14 residues in the CDR3. Germline CDR1 is SGHAT and CDR2 is FQNNGV. The CDR3 protein is CASSRSGGAETQYF. The CDR3 DNA follows: TGTGCCAGCAGCCGTAGCGGGGGGGCAGAGACCCAGTACTTC.

The J gene is TRBJ1-5, the V gene TRBV20-1; weak D call: TRBD1 (5 bases). V gave up 3 bases and J gave up 11 bases, with 17 bases separating them. The CDR3 has 13 residues. CDR1 is DFQATT, CDR2 SNEGSKA, per germline (reference sequence). Written as DNA, the CDR3 is TGCAGTGCTAGCGGTGGGGCTACGGGGGCCCAGCATTTT. This codes for CSASGGATGAQHF.

The J gene is TRBJ2-5, the V gene TRBV4-1; perhaps TRBD2 as D (6 bases). CDR3 length: 16 amino acids. The V gene's germline CDR1 is MGHRA and CDR2 YSYEKL. Trimming removed 5 bases from V and 2 bases from J, with 18 bases in between. The CDR3 nucleotides read TGCGCCAGCAGCGAATACCCGGGGGAGTCTCAAGAGACCCAGTACTTC. Its translation is CASSEYPGESQETQYF.

J is TRBJ2-1 and V is TRBV11-3; 8 nucleotides align to TRBD2. The CDR3 length is 14 residues. V shed 6 bases and J 6 bases; nucleotides not matched to a gene: 7. From germline, CDR1 is SGHNT and CDR2 YENEEA. CDR3 region: CASSRGGLVNEQFF. Here the CDR3 DNA reads TGTGCCAGCAGTCGGGGGGGCCTCGTCAATGAGCAGTTCTTC.

The chain carries TRBV5-6 and TRBJ2-5, with D perhaps given as TRBD1 or TRBD2 (5 bases each). The length of the CDR3 is 16 residues. The germline V and J ends were trimmed by 0 bases and 4 bases, with 16 bases remaining between them. The germline gives CDR1 SGHDT, CDR2 YYEEEE. Written as DNA, the CDR3 is TGTGCCAGCAGCTTGGAGTTGAGGGACCATCGAGAGACCCAGTACTTC. Translated, it gives CASSLELRDHRETQYF.

The genes are TRBV7-2 and TRBJ2-4, with D possibly matching TRBD2 (5 bases). Germline V CDR1 and CDR2: SGHTA, FQGNSA. The V and J ends lost 2 bases and 0 bases respectively, with 11 bases between them. The CDR3 loop spans 16 amino acids. CDR3: CASSLRTDLAKNIQYF. CDR3 DNA: TGTGCCAGCAGCTTAAGGACTGACTTAGCCAAAAACATTCAGTACTTC.

The chain recombines TRBV4-2 with TRBJ2-2; 12 nucleotides match TRBD2. V shed 1 base and J 0 bases; nucleotides not matched to a gene: 3. Germline V gene data show CDR1 as LGHNA and CDR2 as YNFKEQ. The CDR3 totals 18 residues. CDR3 bases: TGTGCCAGCAGCCAAGGGCTAGCGGGGGGGCCGAACACCGGGGAGCTGTTTTTT. Its translation is CASSQGLAGGPNTGELFF.

This clonotype was seen once. The chain combines TRBV28 with TRBJ2-7, with D possibly TRBD1 on 5 matching bases. The V and J ends lost 6 bases and 0 bases respectively, with 9 bases between them. CDR1 is MDHEN and CDR2 is SYDVKM in the germline V gene. CDR3 length equals 13 residues. CDR3 sequence: CASRRQTSYEQYF. DNA for the CDR3: TGTGCCAGCAGACGACAGACCTCCTACGAGCAGTACTTC.

CDR3 nucleotide sequence: TGCGCCAGCAGCCGACAGGGGGAGAGCACCGGGGAGCTGTTTTTT. Residues: CASSRQGESTGELFF. This chain uses TRBV4-1 with TRBJ2-2; 9 bases agree with TRBD1. V shed 4 bases and J 4 bases; nucleotides not matched to a gene: 4. CDR3 length equals 15 residues. The germline V gene encodes CDR1 MGHRA and CDR2 YSYEKL.

The chain couples TRBV19 to TRBJ1-1; 8 nucleotides match TRBD1. The CDR3 length is 14 residues. Germline assignment: CDR1 LNHDA and CDR2 SQIVND (reference sequence). V shed 3 bases, J shed 1 base, and the junction held 1 base outside the gene matches. The CDR3 DNA is TGTGCCAGTAGTATTGGACAGGGGAACACTGAAGCTTTCTTT. Translation: CASSIGQGNTEAFF. Full variable domain (remainder filled in from reference TRBV19 and TRBJ1-1): DGGITQSPKYLFRKEGQNVTLSCEQNLNHDAMYWYRQDPGQGLRLIYYSQIVNDFQKGDIAEGYSVSREKKESFPLTVTSAQKNPTAFYLCASSIGQGNTEAFFGQGTRLTVV.

The gene calls are TRBV29-1 and TRBJ1-5; D is unresolved. Germline values: CDR1 SQVTM, CDR2 ANQGSEA. Deletions cut 1 base from V and 5 bases from J, with 9 bases between. The CDR3 spans 13 residues. The CDR3 nucleotides are TGCAGCGTTGAAGGCCCCCAAGATCAGCCCCAGCATTTT. It specifies CSVEGPQDQPQHF.

The chain employs TRBV7-9 and TRBJ2-6; 12 positions match TRBD1. The J segment lost 1 base and the V segment lost 5 bases, leaving 9 bases of the junction unmatched. CDR1 is SEHNR and CDR2 is FQNEAQ in the germline V gene (reference sequence). This CDR3 is 19 amino acids long. CDR3 loop: CASSAVPGQGASGANVLTF. CDR3 sequence (DNA): TGTGCCAGCAGCGCGGTACCGGGACAGGGGGCTTCTGGGGCCAACGTCCTGACTTTC.

The chain is built from TRBV30 and TRBJ1-2, with D possibly TRBD1 on 6 matching bases. The CDR3 spans 15 residues. V gave up 5 bases and J gave up 0 bases, with 16 bases separating them. Germline CDR1 GTSNPN, CDR2 SVGIG (reference sequence). The CDR3 loop is CAWCLWEGANYGYTF. The DNA for the CDR3 is TGTGCCTGGTGTCTATGGGAGGGGGCTAACTATGGCTACACCTTC.